A selection of T cell receptor beta chains follows, all from one sample in a study of blood T cell repertoires in COVID-19. Produced via immunoSEQ multiplex PCR; TCRdb's table is partial and in-frame only. The data contain tens of thousands of clones, about 80% of them singletons. The sample comprised peripheral blood. The receptors were sampled from a woman in her seventies with acute or convalescent COVID-19. The CDR3 runs from the conserved cysteine through the conserved F or W. Fields, in order: V gene, CDR3 length, clone size, J gene, D gene, CDR3 DNA, CDR3 protein. A D gene is named only where the DNA matches it firmly. Some rows mark clone size as missing; the rest say once, few, many or name a class of expanded clone.

TRBV5-1	14	-	TRBJ1-5	TRBD1	TGCGCCAGCAGCCGGGGGACAGGGAATCAGCCCCAGCATTTT	CASSRGTGNQPQHF
TRBV4-2	16	-	TRBJ1-3	-	TGTGCCAGCAGCCAAGATGACACCGACTCTGGAAACACCATATATTTT	CASSQDDTDSGNTIYF
TRBV7-9	14	-	TRBJ2-1	TRBD2	TGTGCCAGCACACTAGCGGGAGGTGCTGGTGAGCAGTTCTTC	CASTLAGGAGEQFF
TRBV4-3	15	-	TRBJ1-4	-	TGCGCCAGCAGCCGTGGCACAGGGAGGGATGAAAAACTGTTTTTT	CASSRGTGRDEKLFF
TRBV15	13	-	TRBJ1-5	-	TGTGCCACCAGCAGTTATAGCAATCAGCCCCAGCATTTT	CATSSYSNQPQHF
TRBV5-4	16	few	TRBJ1-6	-	TGTGCCAGCAGCCTCGGTCAGAGGGGGTATAATTCACCCCTCCACTTT	CASSLGQRGYNSPLHF
TRBV5-4	15	-	TRBJ1-6	TRBD1	TGTGCCAGCAGCCGTACAGGGGTCTATAATTCACCCCTCCACTTT	CASSRTGVYNSPLHF
TRBV30	11	few	TRBJ2-2	-	TGTGCCTGGCGACAGGTCGGGGAGCTGTTTTTT	CAWRQVGELFF
TRBV10-3	15	-	TRBJ2-2	-	TGTGCCACCCAGGGGACACAGGTCAATACCGGGGAGCTGTTTTTT	CATQGTQVNTGELFF
TRBV5-4	12	-	TRBJ2-7	TRBD1	TGTGCCAGCAGCTTAGACAGGGACGAGCAGTACTTC	CASSLDRDEQYF
TRBV5-1	15	-	TRBJ2-7	TRBD1	TGCGCCAGCAGCTTGCGGGGACAGACCTCCTACGAGCAGTACTTC	CASSLRGQTSYEQYF
TRBV15	16	-	TRBJ2-7	TRBD2	TGTGCCACCAGCAGAGGGGGTAGCGGGGTCTCCTACGAGCAGTACTTC	CATSRGGSGVSYEQYF
TRBV7-3	15	-	TRBJ2-3	-	TGTGCCAGCAGCCAGGGGACGGGATATAGCGATACGCAGTATTTT	CASSQGTGYSDTQYF
TRBV30	14	few	TRBJ1-5	-	TGTGCCTGGAGGATTGCAGGGGAAAGTCAGCCCCAGCATTTT	CAWRIAGESQPQHF
TRBV29-1	14	few	TRBJ1-1	TRBD1	TGCAGCGTTACGACAGGGGAAAAGAACGCTGAAGCTTTCTTT	CSVTTGEKNAEAFF
TRBV9	14	-	TRBJ1-5	-	TGTGCCAGCAGCCCCCCAGGGGTGAGTCAGCCCCAGCATTTT	CASSPPGVSQPQHF
TRBV12-3/TRBV12-4	12	-	TRBJ1-2	-	TGTGCCAGCAGTTTGCAGGCCTATGGCTACACCTTC	CASSLQAYGYTF
TRBV9	14	-	TRBJ2-7	TRBD2	TGTGCCAGCCAACCCGGGACTAGCGGTTACGAGCAGTACTTC	CASQPGTSGYEQYF
TRBV3-1/TRBV3-2	16	-	TRBJ2-5	TRBD2	TGTGCCAGCAGCCAAGATCTTTCGACTAGCGCAGAGACCCAGTACTTC	CASSQDLSTSAETQYF
TRBV6-5	13	once	TRBJ2-7	-	TGTGCCAGCAGGAGGGGGAGGGCCTACGAGCAGTACTTC	CASRRGRAYEQYF
TRBV7-7	15	-	TRBJ1-1	-	TGTGCCAGCAGCCTACAGACAGCCCGGCACACTGAAGCTTTCTTT	CASSLQTARHTEAFF
TRBV6-4	15	-	TRBJ2-5	-	TGTGCCAGCAGTGCACAGGGTGGGGGTCAAGAGACCCAGTACTTC	CASSAQGGGQETQYF
TRBV6-1	15	-	TRBJ1-5	-	TGTGCCAGCAGTGAACAGGGCTCCTATAATCAGCCCCAGCATTTT	CASSEQGSYNQPQHF
TRBV30	13	-	TRBJ1-6	TRBD1	TGTGCCTGGAGTAGGCAGGGGGATTCACCCCTCCACTTT	CAWSRQGDSPLHF
TRBV14	16	-	TRBJ1-2	-	TGTGCCAGCAGCCAAGACGTGATTGGACTTAACTATGGCTACACCTTC	CASSQDVIGLNYGYTF
TRBV7-9	14	-	TRBJ1-1	-	TGTGCCAGCAGCCTAGAGTTACAGAACACTGAAGCTTTCTTT	CASSLELQNTEAFF
TRBV28	17	-	TRBJ2-3	-	TGTGCCAGCAGTTCCTCGGGTAGCGGATATAGCACAGATACGCAGTATTTT	CASSSSGSGYSTDTQYF
TRBV30	15	-	TRBJ1-6	TRBD1	TGTGCCTGGAGCCGACAGGGCAGGTCGGTCTCACCCCTCCACTTT	CAWSRQGRSVSPLHF
TRBV5-1	16	-	TRBJ2-1	TRBD2	TGCGCCAGCAGCTTGGGACTAGCGGGAGGGTGGGGTGAGCAGTTCTTC	CASSLGLAGGWGEQFF
TRBV7-8	16	-	TRBJ2-6	-	TGTGCCAGCAGCTTAGGACAGCGCTCTGGGGCCAACGTCCTGACTTTC	CASSLGQRSGANVLTF
TRBV4-1	17	-	TRBJ2-5	TRBD1	TGCGCCAGCAGCCAAAGGGGGACAGGGGGCGCGGGAGAGACCCAGTACTTC	CASSQRGTGGAGETQYF
TRBV2	13	-	TRBJ2-7	-	TGTGCCACCCAATCACAGGACTCCTACGAGCAGTACTTC	CATQSQDSYEQYF
TRBV12-3/TRBV12-4	13	-	TRBJ1-5	TRBD1	TGTGCCAGCCTGCAGACAGGGGATCAGCCCCAGCATTTT	CASLQTGDQPQHF
TRBV19	15	few	TRBJ1-1	TRBD1	TGTGCCAGTAGTATACAGGGGGCGCCGGTCACTGAAGCTTTCTTT	CASSIQGAPVTEAFF
TRBV29-1	13	-	TRBJ2-1	TRBD1	TGCAGCGGATCCGGGACAGGGGTCAATGAGCAGTTCTTC	CSGSGTGVNEQFF
TRBV4-1	18	-	TRBJ2-1	TRBD2	TGCGCCAGCAGCCAAGTAAGGGGACTAGGGGGATATGGCAATGAGCAGTTCTTC	CASSQVRGLGGYGNEQFF
TRBV7-2	12	-	TRBJ2-7	-	TGTGCCAGCAGCGGCCGATCCTACGAGCAGTACTTC	CASSGRSYEQYF
TRBV2	15	-	TRBJ1-1	-	TGTGCCAGCAAGTCGATTGGACAGAAGAACACTGAAGCTTTCTTT	CASKSIGQKNTEAFF
TRBV7-7	15	-	TRBJ2-5	-	TGTGCCAGCAGCCTCGACGGGAGAGGCCAAGAGACCCAGTACTTC	CASSLDGRGQETQYF
TRBV7-3	15	-	TRBJ1-2	-	TGTGCCAGCAGCTTAACAGGGGGATCAATCTATGGCTACACCTTC	CASSLTGGSIYGYTF
TRBV6-2/TRBV6-3	13	-	TRBJ1-1	-	TGTGCCAGCAGCGACCGGGTGACGACTGAAGCTTTCTTT	CASSDRVTTEAFF
TRBV11-3	13	-	TRBJ1-1	TRBD1	TGTGCCAGCAGCTTAGGCCCGACAGGGGAAGCTTTCTTT	CASSLGPTGEAFF
TRBV19	14	-	TRBJ1-3	TRBD1	TGTGCCAGCAGCGACAGGGGGCTAGGAAACACCATATATTTT	CASSDRGLGNTIYF
TRBV7-2	16	-	TRBJ2-7	-	TGTGCCAGCAGCTTACCGGGAAAAGCAGGTTCCTACGAGCAGTACTTC	CASSLPGKAGSYEQYF
TRBV19	14	-	TRBJ2-7	-	TGTGCCAGTAGTATAGCACAGAATTCCTACGAGCAGTACTTC	CASSIAQNSYEQYF
TRBV11-2	15	few	TRBJ2-1	TRBD1	TGTGCCAGCAGCTTAGACGGGGACAGCTACAATGAGCAGTTCTTC	CASSLDGDSYNEQFF
TRBV4-2	17	once	TRBJ2-5	TRBD2	TGTGCCAGCAGCCAAGTTCAGCGGGGGAGGTCAGGGGAGACCCAGTACTTC	CASSQVQRGRSGETQYF
TRBV2	15	-	TRBJ1-1	-	TGTGCCAGCAGAGTTACGGCAGGAGGGAACACTGAAGCTTTCTTT	CASRVTAGGNTEAFF
TRBV6-2/TRBV6-3	14	few	TRBJ1-1	-	TGTGCCAGCAGTCTGGGTGGACAGCCCACTGAAGCTTTCTTT	CASSLGGQPTEAFF
TRBV5-1	14	-	TRBJ2-1	TRBD2	TGCGCCAGCACCTTTACTAGCGGGTGGACCGAGCAGTTCTTC	CASTFTSGWTEQFF
TRBV2	15	few	TRBJ2-2	TRBD1	TGTGCCAGTAAAACAGGGGCAAGAGGCACCGGGGAGCTGTTTTTT	CASKTGARGTGELFF
TRBV7-9	13	-	TRBJ1-2	-	TGTGCCAGCACTTTAGGGGGGGACTATGGCTACACCTTC	CASTLGGDYGYTF
TRBV7-2	16	-	TRBJ2-1	TRBD2	TGTGCCAGCAGCTCGGGACTAGCGGGGGGTGAGGGAGAGCAGTTCTTC	CASSSGLAGGEGEQFF
TRBV5-8	16	-	TRBJ2-7	TRBD1	TGTGCCAGCAGCCGTTGGGGGACAGGGGATCAGTACGAGCAGTACTTC	CASSRWGTGDQYEQYF
TRBV11-3	15	-	TRBJ2-1	TRBD2	TGTGCCAGCAGCTTAGACGGGGGGTCCTACAATGAGCAGTTCTTC	CASSLDGGSYNEQFF
TRBV9	16	-	TRBJ2-3	TRBD2	TGTGCCAGCAGCGTAGGGGCTAGCGGGAGTGGAGATACGCAGTATTTT	CASSVGASGSGDTQYF
TRBV3-1/TRBV3-2	13	-	TRBJ2-3	-	TGTGCCAGCAGCCCGACCCCGGGCGGGACGCAGTATTTT	CASSPTPGGTQYF
TRBV6-5	14	few	TRBJ2-7	TRBD1	TGTGCCAGCACTACCGGGGACAGATCCTACGAGCAGTACTTC	CASTTGDRSYEQYF